The 19 T cell receptor beta chains below all came from one sample that was sequenced in a study of cytomegalovirus exposure and HLA in healthy donors. Clones were read by immunoSEQ multiplex PCR, and TCRdb kept only the in-frame ones, dropping some. Here the sample spans around 400,000 clones, roughly 88% being singletons. What was sequenced was PBMCs. All receptors come from a woman aged 18-29 years in good health and CMV-seronegative.

This chain links TRBV15 with TRBJ2-5; possible D gene TRBD2, 6 bases. This CDR3 spans 14 amino acids. CDR1 is LNHNV, CDR2 YYDKDF, per germline (reference sequence). The V and J ends lost 2 bases and 5 bases respectively, with 12 bases between them. The CDR3 DNA reads TGTGCCACCAGCAGAAACGGGGGAACGGAGACCCAGTACTTC. It specifies CATSRNGGTETQYF. Drawing the rest from reference TRBV15 and TRBJ2-5, the complete variable domain is DAMVIQNPRYQVTQFGKPVTLSCSQTLNHNVMYWYQQKSSQAPKLLFHYYDKDFNNEADTPDNFQSRRPNTSFCFLDIRSPGLGDTAMYLCATSRNGGTETQYFGPGTRLLVL.

The chain couples TRBV5-4 to TRBJ1-1, with 7 bases that match TRBD1. The CDR3 consists of 13 residues. The J segment lost 6 bases and the V segment lost 5 bases, leaving 7 bases of the junction unmatched. The germline V gene has CDR1 SGHNT and CDR2 YYREEE (reference sequence). The CDR3 DNA is TGTGCCAGCAGGGGTCTGACAGGGTCTGAAGCTTTCTTT. This gives the protein CASRGLTGSEAFF.

The chain uses TRBV6-5 and TRBJ1-1; 7 bases fit TRBD1. The germline V gene has CDR1 MNHEY and CDR2 SVGAGI. The J segment lost 0 bases and the V segment lost 7 bases, leaving 2 bases of the junction unmatched. CDR3 size: 13 residues. As DNA, the CDR3 is TGTGCCAGCACGGGGACAGTGAACACTGAAGCTTTCTTT. Protein: CASTGTVNTEAFF.

This clone was seen a few times. The chain has TRBV13 and TRBJ1-1, with D possibly being TRBD1 (6 bases). Germline V gives CDR1 PRHDT, CDR2 FYEKMQ (reference sequence). This CDR3 region has 13 residues. The V end was cut by 4 bases, the J end by 7 bases, with 13 bases between. CDR3 in amino acids: CASSSPDRREAFF. CDR3 bases: TGTGCCAGCAGCTCCCCCGACAGGCGTGAAGCTTTCTTT.

The chain recombines TRBV6-1 with TRBJ2-1; 7 bases fit TRBD1. Per the germline V gene, CDR1 is MNHNS and CDR2 is SASEGT. Trimming removed 6 bases from V and 5 bases from J; junction bases left unmatched: 10. The CDR3 extends over 15 amino acids. The CDR3 here is CASRETGSWNNEQFF. CDR3 DNA: TGTGCCAGCAGGGAGACAGGGAGCTGGAACAATGAGCAGTTCTTC.

For this clone: This specimen includes other DNA sequences encoding the same CDR3. The rearrangement uses TRBV19 and TRBJ2-7; a weak D match, TRBD1 (5 bases). Trimming took 1 base from V and 0 from J, leaving 7 bases between them. The CDR3 has 14 residues. Germline CDR1 is LNHDA and CDR2 is SQIVND (reference sequence). This chain's CDR3 is CASSIGGSSYEQYF. The CDR3 coding sequence is TGTGCCAGTAGTATAGGGGGCTCCTCCTACGAGCAGTACTTC.

The chain is built from TRBV5-1 and TRBJ1-2; weak D call: TRBD1 (5 bases). This CDR3 is 14 amino acids long. Trimming took 1 base from V and 4 from J, leaving 11 bases between them. Germline values: CDR1 SGHRS, CDR2 YFSETQ. CDR3 loop: CASSLYRRSYGYTF. DNA for the CDR3: TGCGCCAGCAGCTTGTACAGGCGGAGCTATGGCTACACCTTC.

This clone came up a few times. The junction does not match germline at one end; this may be a read error. The chain carries TRBV29-1 and TRBJ2-7; maybe TRBD2 (6 bases). The CDR3 has 13 residues. From germline, CDR1 is SQVTM and CDR2 ANQGSEA. DNA for the CDR3: TGCAGCTCAATAGGCGGGACCGACTACGAACAGTACTTC. It codes for CSSIGGTDYEQYF.

The CDR3 DNA is TGCAGTGCTAACAGGGGAGACGAGCAGTACTTC. Its protein is CSANRGDEQYF. The V gene is TRBV20-1, the J gene TRBJ2-7; 7 bases are a match to TRBD1. V lost 4 bases, J lost 5 bases, and 2 bases stayed unmatched. The CDR3 is 11 amino acids. The germline gives CDR1 DFQATT, CDR2 SNEGSKA (reference sequence).

The V call is TRBV9, the J call TRBJ2-1; D ambiguous. CDR3 length: 12 amino acids. Germline V gene sequence: CDR1 SGDLS, CDR2 YYNGEE. V lost 0 bases and J 5 bases, leaving 3 bases between the germline ends. CDR3 sequence reads: CASSVANNEQFF. DNA for the CDR3: TGTGCCAGCAGCGTAGCTAACAATGAGCAGTTCTTC. Supplemented by reference TRBV9 and TRBJ2-1, the full variable domain reads DSGVTQTPKHLITATGQRVTLRCSPRSGDLSVYWYQQSLDQGLQFLIQYYNGEERAKGNILERFSAQQFPDLHSELNLSSLELGDSALYFCASSVANNEQFFGPGTRLTVL.

About this clone: The junction does not match germline at one end; this may be a read error. The V call is TRBV27, the J call TRBJ2-1; 11 bases fit TRBD2. The CDR3 is 14 amino acids. The germline V gene has CDR1 MNHEY and CDR2 SMNVEV (reference sequence). The chain's CDR3 is CASSLFTSGGRFLF. The DNA for the CDR3 is TGTGCCAGCAGTTTATTCACTAGCGGGGGCCGGTTCCTCTTC.

The chain recombines TRBV27 with TRBJ2-7; 9 bases are shared with TRBD2. This CDR3 has 14 residues. Germline V CDR1 and CDR2: MNHEY, SMNVEV (reference sequence). The V segment lost 4 bases and the J segment 5 bases; nucleotides outside the gene matches: 6. The CDR3 here is CASSSLAGTHEQYF. CDR3 coding DNA: TGTGCCAGCAGTTCTCTAGCGGGAACCCACGAGCAGTACTTC.

This clone was counted once. The chain combines TRBV5-1 with TRBJ2-1, with 10 bases that match TRBD1. Germline lookup yields CDR1 SGHRS and CDR2 YFSETQ. The CDR3 consists of 17 residues. J was trimmed by 6 bases and V by 4 bases; bases with no gene match: 13. The CDR3 DNA sequence: TGCGCCAGCAGCCTGGGTTGGGGGACAGGGGCCTCCAATGAGCAGTTCTTC. As protein: CASSLGWGTGASNEQFF.

This chain joins TRBV30 and TRBJ1-2, with D unclear. With 4 bases removed from V and 6 bases from J, the gap between germline ends came to 21 bases. The CDR3 has 15 amino acids. CDR1 GTSNPN and CDR2 SVGIG come from the germline V gene (reference sequence). The CDR3 sequence is CAWKSEGAVVHGYTF. As DNA, the CDR3 is TGTGCCTGGAAGTCGGAGGGTGCTGTTGTCCATGGCTACACCTTC. Looking up the rest from reference TRBV30 and TRBJ1-2 gives the full variable domain: SQTIHQWPATLVQPVGSPLSLECTVEGTSNPNLYWYRQAAGRGLQLLFYSVGIGQISSEVPQNLSASRPQDRQFILSSKKLLLSDSGFYLCAWKSEGAVVHGYTFGSGTRLTVV.

This clone was seen just once. The rearrangement joins TRBV6-1 to TRBJ2-2, with D hard to call. CDR1 is MNHNS, CDR2 SASEGT, per germline. This CDR3 is 10 amino acids long. With 8 bases removed from V and 6 bases from J, the gap between germline ends came to 4 bases. CDR3 amino acids: CASGPGELFF. Written as DNA, the CDR3 is TGTGCCAGCGGCCCCGGGGAGCTGTTTTTT.

V usage is TRBV5-1 and J usage is TRBJ2-7; possible D gene TRBD1, 6 bases. Germline loops: CDR1 SGHRS, CDR2 YFSETQ. This CDR3 region has 13 residues. V was clipped by 4 bases and J by 3 bases, with 11 bases between them. Here the CDR3 reads CASSRDNYYEQYF. For the CDR3, the DNA is TGCGCCAGCAGCCGGGACAACTACTACGAGCAGTACTTC.

This clone was seen just once. The chain couples TRBV30 to TRBJ2-7; D is possibly TRBD1 (5 bases). From germline, CDR1 is GTSNPN and CDR2 SVGIG (reference sequence). The CDR3 is 11 residues long. V lost 8 bases, J lost 5 bases, and 13 bases lay in between. The CDR3 DNA reads as TGTGCCAACGGCAGGGCGAACGAGCAGTACTTC. Translation gives CANGRANEQYF.

The V gene is TRBV5-1, the J gene TRBJ1-2; TRBD1 is a possible D gene (5 bases). The germline V gene has CDR1 SGHRS and CDR2 YFSETQ. The CDR3 has 15 amino acids. V was trimmed by 3 bases and J by 3 bases, leaving 15 bases between them. The CDR3 protein is CASSSTGEVYYGYTF. DNA for the CDR3: TGCGCCAGCAGCTCCACAGGTGAAGTATACTATGGCTACACCTTC.

J is TRBJ2-1 and V is TRBV30; D possibly corresponds to TRBD2 (5 bases). The CDR3 consists of 13 residues. CDR1 is GTSNPN and CDR2 is SVGIG in the germline V gene (reference sequence). Trimming took off 6 bases at V and 6 bases at J, with 15 bases between the two ends. CDR3 sequence: CACRGPNSNEQFF. The DNA for the CDR3 is TGTGCCTGTCGCGGGCCAAACTCCAATGAGCAGTTCTTC.